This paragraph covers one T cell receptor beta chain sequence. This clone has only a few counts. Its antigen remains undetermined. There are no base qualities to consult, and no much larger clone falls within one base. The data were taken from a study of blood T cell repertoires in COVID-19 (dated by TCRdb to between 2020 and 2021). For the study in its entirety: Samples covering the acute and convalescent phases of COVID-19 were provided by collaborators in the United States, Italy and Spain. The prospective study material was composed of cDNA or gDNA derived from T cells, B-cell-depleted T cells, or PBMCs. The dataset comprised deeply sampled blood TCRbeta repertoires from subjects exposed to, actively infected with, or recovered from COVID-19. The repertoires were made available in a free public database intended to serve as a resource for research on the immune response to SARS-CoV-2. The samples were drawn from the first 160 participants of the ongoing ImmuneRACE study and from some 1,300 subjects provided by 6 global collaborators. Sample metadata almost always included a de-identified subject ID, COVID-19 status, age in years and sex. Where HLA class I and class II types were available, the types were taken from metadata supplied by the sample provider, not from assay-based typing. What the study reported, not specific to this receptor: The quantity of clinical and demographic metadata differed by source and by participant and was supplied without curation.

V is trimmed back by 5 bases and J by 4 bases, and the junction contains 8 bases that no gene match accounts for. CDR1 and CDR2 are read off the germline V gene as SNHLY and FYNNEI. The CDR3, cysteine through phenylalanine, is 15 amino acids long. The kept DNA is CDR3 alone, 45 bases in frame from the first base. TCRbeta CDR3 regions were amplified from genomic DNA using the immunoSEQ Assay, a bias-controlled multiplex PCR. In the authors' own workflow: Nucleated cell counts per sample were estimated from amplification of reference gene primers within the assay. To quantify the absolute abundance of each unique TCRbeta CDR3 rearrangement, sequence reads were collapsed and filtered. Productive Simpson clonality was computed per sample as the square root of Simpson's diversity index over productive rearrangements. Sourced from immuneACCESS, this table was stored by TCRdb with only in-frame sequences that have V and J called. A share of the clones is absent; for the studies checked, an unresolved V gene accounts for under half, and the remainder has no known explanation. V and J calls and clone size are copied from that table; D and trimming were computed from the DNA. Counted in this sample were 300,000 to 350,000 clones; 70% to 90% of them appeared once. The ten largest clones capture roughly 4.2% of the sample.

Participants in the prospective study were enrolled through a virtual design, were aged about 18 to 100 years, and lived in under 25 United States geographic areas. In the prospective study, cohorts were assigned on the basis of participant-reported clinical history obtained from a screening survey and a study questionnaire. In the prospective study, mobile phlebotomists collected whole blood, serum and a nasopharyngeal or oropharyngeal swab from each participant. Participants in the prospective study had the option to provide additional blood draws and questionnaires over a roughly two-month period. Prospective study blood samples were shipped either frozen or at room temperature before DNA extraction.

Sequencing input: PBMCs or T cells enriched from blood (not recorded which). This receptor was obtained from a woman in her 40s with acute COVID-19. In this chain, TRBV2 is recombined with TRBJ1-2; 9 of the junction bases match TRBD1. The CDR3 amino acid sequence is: CASSLDRGVSYGYTF. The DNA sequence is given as TGTGCCAGCAGTTTGGACAGGGGCGTCAGCTATGGCTACACCTTC.